This T cell receptor beta chain was captured by sequencing in a study of blood T cells in healthy people across ages. This clonotype was seen only a few times. Combining a sample-barcoded 5' primer with a J-beta primer mix, a second PCR ran for about 7 to 11 cycles. TCRdb used MiXCR to reprocess the 5' RACE reads, holding one entry per CDR3 protein. The sample includes around 500,000 distinct CDR3 sequences, about a quarter of them seen just once. This sample also appeared in a second study, on T cells of mothers and their children.

The clonotype originates from a boy aged 2 to 10 in good health. The specimen sequenced was blood.

The CDR3 protein is CASSVGQGASYNEQFF. The DNA of the CDR3 is TGTGCCAGCAGCGTAGGCCAGGGGGCTTCCTACAATGAGCAGTTCTTC. The chain joins TRBV9 to TRBJ2-1; 8 nucleotides match TRBD1. After removal of 0 bases from V and 1 base from J, the junction contained 3 bases not matched to a gene. CDR1 and CDR2 (germline): SGDLS, YYNGEE. The CDR3 extends over 16 amino acids.